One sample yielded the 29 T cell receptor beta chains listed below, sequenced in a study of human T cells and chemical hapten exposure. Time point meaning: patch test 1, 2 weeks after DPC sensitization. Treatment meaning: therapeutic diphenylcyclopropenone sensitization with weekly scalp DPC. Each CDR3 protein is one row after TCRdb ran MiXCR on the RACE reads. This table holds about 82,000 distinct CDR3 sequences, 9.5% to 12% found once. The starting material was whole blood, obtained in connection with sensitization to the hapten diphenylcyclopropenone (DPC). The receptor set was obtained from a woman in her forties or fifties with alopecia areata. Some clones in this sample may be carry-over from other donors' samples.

The CDR3, as DNA: TGTGCCAGCTCACCACCTCCAGGGGGAGGCACTGAAGCTTTCTTT. Encoded protein: CASSPPPGGGTEAFF. V usage is TRBV18 and J usage is TRBJ1-1, with TRBD1 matching over 7 bases. The CDR3 length is 15 residues. CDR1 and CDR2 (germline): KGHSH, LQKENI. Losses at the gene ends were 0 bases for V and 4 bases for J; bases not matched to a gene: 5.

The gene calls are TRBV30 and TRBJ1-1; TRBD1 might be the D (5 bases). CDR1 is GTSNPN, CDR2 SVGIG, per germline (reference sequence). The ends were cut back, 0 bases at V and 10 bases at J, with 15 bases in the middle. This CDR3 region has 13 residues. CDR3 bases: TGTGCCTGGAGTGTAACGAGGGGACGCTCAGCTTTCTTT. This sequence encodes CAWSVTRGRSAFF.

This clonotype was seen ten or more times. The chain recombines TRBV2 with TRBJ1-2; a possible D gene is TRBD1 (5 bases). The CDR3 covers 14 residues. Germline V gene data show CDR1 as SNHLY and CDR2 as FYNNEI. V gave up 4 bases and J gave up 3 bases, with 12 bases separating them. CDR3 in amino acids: CASSVGSGDYGYTF. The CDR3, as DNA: TGTGCCAGCAGTGTCGGGTCGGGGGACTATGGCTACACCTTC.

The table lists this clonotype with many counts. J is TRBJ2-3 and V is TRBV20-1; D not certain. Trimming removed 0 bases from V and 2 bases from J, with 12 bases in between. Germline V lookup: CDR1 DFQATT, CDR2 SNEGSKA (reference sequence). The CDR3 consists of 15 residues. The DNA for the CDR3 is TGCAGTGCTAGAGATACCGGCAGATTCACAGATACGCAGTATTTT. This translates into CSARDTGRFTDTQYF.

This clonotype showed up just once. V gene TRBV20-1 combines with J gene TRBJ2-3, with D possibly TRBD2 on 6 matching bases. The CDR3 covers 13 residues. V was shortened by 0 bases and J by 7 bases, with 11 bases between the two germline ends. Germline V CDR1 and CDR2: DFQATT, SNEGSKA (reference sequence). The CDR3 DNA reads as TGCAGTGCTAGAGAGCCTAGCGTAAATACGCAGTATTTT. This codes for CSAREPSVNTQYF.

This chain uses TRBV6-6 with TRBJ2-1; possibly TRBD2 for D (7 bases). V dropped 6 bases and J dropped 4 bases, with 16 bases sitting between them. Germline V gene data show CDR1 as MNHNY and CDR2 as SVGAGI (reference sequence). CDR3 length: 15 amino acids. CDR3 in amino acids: CASRKGGDTYNEQFF. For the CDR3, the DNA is TGTGCCAGCAGGAAAGGGGGGGATACTTACAATGAGCAGTTCTTC.

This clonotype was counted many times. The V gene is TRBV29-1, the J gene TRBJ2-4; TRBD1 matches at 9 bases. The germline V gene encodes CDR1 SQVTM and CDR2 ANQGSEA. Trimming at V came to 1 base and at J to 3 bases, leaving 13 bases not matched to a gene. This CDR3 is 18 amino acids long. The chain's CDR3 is CSVEAKAGTGFYKNIQYF. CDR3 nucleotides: TGCAGCGTTGAAGCCAAAGCCGGGACAGGGTTTTACAAAAACATTCAGTACTTC.

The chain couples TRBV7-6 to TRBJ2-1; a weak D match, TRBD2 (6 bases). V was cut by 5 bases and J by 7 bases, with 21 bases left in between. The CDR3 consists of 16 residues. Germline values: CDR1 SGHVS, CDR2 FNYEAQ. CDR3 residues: CASSRPSAGQGNEQFF. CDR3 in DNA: TGTGCCAGCAGCCGACCATCGGCGGGGCAGGGTAATGAGCAGTTCTTC.

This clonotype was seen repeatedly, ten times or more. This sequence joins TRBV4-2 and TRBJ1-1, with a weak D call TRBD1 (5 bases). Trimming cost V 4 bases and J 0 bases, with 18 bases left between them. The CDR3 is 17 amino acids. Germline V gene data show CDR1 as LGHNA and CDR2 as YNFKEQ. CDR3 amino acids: CASSPTDGGGVNTEAFF. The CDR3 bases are TGTGCCAGCAGCCCTACCGACGGGGGTGGGGTGAACACTGAAGCTTTCTTT.

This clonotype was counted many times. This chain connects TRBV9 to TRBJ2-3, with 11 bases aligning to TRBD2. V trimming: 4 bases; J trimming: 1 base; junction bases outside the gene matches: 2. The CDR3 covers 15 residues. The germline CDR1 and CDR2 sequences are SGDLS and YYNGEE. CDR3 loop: CASSMTSGGTDTQYF. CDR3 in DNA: TGTGCCAGCAGCATGACTAGCGGGGGCACAGATACGCAGTATTTT.

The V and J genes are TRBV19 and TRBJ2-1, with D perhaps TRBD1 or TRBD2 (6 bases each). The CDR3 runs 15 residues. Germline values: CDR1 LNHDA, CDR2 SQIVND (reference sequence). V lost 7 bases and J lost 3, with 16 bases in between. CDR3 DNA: TGTGCCAGTACTATGGGGGGCGCGGGCTACAATGAGCAGTTCTTC. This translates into CASTMGGAGYNEQFF.

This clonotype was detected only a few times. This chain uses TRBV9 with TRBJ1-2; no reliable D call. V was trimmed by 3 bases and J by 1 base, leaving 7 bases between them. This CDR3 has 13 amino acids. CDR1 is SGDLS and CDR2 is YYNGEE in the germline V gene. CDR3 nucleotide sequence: TGTGCCAGCAGCGAGGTCGATAACTATGGCTACACCTTC. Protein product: CASSEVDNYGYTF.

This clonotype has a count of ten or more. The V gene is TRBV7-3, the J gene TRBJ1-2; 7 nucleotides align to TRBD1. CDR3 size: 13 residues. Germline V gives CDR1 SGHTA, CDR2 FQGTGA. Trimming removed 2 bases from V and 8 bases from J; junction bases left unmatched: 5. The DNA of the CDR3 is TGTGCCAGCAGCTTAGAAGGGGGCGCCGGCTACACCTTC. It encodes CASSLEGGAGYTF.

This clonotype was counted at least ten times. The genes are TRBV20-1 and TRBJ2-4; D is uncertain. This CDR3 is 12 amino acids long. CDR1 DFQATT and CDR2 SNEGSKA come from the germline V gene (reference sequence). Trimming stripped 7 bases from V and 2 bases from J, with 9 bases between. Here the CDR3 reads CSVQQSKNIQYF. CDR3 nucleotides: TGCAGTGTGCAACAGTCCAAAAACATTCAGTACTTC.

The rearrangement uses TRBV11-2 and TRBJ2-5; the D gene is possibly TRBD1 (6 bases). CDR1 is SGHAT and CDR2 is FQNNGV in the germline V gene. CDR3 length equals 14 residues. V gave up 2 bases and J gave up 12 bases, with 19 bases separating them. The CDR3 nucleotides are TGTGCCAGCAGCTTAAGGACAGAGGAGAGACGGAAGTACTTC. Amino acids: CASSLRTEERRKYF.

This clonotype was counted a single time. The CDR3 protein is CSAGAGLSGNTIYF. The CDR3 nucleotides are TGCAGTGCAGGAGCGGGTCTCTCTGGAAACACCATATATTTT. This rearrangement joins TRBV20-1 to TRBJ1-3; D call uncertain. There are 14 residues in the CDR3. In germline, CDR1 is DFQATT, CDR2 SNEGSKA (reference sequence). V lost 6 bases, J lost 0 bases, and 12 bases lay in between.

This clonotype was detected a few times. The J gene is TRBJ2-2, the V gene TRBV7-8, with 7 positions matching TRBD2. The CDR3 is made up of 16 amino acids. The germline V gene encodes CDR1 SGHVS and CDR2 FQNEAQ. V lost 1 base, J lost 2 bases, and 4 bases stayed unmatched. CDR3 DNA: TGTGCCAGCAGCTTAGGGGCTAGCGGAAACACCGGGGAGCTGTTTTTT. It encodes CASSLGASGNTGELFF.

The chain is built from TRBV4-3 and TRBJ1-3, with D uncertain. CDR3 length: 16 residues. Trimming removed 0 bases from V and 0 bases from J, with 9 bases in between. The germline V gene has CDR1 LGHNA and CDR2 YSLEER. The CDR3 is CASSQERTSSGNTIYF. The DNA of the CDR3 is TGCGCCAGCAGCCAAGAGCGGACGAGCTCTGGAAACACCATATATTTT.

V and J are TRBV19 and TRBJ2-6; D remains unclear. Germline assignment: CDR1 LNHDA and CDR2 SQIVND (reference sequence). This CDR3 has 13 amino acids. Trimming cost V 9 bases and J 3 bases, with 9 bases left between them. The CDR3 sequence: CASLPDGANVLTF. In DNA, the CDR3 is TGTGCCAGCTTACCGGATGGGGCCAACGTCCTGACTTTC.

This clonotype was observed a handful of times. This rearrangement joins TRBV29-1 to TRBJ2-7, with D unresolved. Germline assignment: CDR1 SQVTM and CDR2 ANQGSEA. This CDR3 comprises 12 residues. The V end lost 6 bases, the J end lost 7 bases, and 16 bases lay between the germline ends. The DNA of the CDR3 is TGCAGCGTACTTTACCCCCCAGTGGAGCAGTACTTC. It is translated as CSVLYPPVEQYF.

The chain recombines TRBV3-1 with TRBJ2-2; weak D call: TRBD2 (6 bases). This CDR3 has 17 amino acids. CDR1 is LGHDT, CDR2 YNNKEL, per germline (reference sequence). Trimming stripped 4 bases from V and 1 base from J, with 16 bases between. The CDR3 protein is CASSPLGRRGNTGELFF. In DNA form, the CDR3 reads TGTGCCAGCAGCCCTCTCGGTAGGAGGGGGAACACCGGGGAGCTGTTTTTT.

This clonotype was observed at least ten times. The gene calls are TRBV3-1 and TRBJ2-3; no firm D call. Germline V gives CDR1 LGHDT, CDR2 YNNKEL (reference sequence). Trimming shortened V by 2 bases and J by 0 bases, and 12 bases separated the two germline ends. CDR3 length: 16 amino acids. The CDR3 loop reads CASSQQVRPSTDTQYF. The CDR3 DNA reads TGTGCCAGCAGCCAACAGGTCAGGCCCAGCACAGATACGCAGTATTTT.

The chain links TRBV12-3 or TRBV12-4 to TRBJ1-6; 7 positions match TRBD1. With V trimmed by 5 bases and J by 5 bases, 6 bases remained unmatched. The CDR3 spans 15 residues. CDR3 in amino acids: CASSRSDRDNSPLHF. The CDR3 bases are TGTGCCAGCAGTCGTAGCGACAGGGATAATTCACCCCTCCACTTT.

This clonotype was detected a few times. DNA for the CDR3: TGCAGCGCCCAAGCGGGCACCCTCACAGATACGCAGTATTTT. Translating it yields CSAQAGTLTDTQYF. The chain carries TRBV29-1 and TRBJ2-3, with a weak D call TRBD2 (6 bases). CDR1 SQVTM and CDR2 ANQGSEA come from the germline V gene. Trimming shortened V by 7 bases and J by 2 bases, and 16 bases separated the two germline ends. This CDR3 is built from 14 residues.

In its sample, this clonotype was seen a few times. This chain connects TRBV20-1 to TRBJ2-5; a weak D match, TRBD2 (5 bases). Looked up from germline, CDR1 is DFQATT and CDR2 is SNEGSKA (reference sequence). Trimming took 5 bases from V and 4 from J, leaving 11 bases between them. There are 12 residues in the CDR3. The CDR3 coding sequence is TGCAGTGCTTCTACCGAGGGAGAGACCCAGTACTTC. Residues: CSASTEGETQYF.

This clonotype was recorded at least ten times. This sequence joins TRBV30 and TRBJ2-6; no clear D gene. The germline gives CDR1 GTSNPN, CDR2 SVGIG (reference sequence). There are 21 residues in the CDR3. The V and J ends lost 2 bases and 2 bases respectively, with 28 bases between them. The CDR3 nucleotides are TGTGCCTGGAGTATAATACCGAAAGTGAACATCGTTTCGACTGGGGCCAACGTCCTGACTTTC. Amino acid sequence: CAWSIIPKVNIVSTGANVLTF.

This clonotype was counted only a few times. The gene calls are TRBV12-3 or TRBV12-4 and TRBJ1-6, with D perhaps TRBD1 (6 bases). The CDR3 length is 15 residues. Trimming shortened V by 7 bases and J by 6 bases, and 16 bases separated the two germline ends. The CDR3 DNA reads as TGTGCCAGCACCGCCGTGGGGGGCAGTAATTCACCCCTCCACTTT. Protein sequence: CASTAVGGSNSPLHF.

The CDR3 sequence: CASSQEREWDTQYF. The DNA of the CDR3 is TGTGCCAGCAGCCAAGAACGGGAGTGGGATACGCAGTATTTT. The chain uses TRBV3-1 and TRBJ2-3; TRBD2 is a possible D gene (6 bases). Trimming removed 0 bases at V and 6 bases at J, with 10 bases between. The CDR3 is made up of 14 amino acids. Germline CDR1 and CDR2: LGHDT and YNNKEL (reference sequence).

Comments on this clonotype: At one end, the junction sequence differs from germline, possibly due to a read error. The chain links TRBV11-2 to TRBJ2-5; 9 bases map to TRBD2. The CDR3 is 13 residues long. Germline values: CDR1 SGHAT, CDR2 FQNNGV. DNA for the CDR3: TGTGCCAGCACCTTAGCGGGAGTAGAGACCCAGTACTTC. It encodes CASTLAGVETQYF.